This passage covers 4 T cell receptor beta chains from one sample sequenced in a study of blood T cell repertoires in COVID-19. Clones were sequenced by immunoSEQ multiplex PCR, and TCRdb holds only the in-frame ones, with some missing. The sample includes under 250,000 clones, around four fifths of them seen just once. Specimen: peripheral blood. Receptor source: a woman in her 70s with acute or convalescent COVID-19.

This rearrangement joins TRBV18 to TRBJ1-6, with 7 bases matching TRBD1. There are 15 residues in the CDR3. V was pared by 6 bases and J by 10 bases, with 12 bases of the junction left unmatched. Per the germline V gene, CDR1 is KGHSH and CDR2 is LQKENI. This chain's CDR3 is CASSLTAGGNSPLHF. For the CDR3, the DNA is TGTGCCAGCTCTCTCACGGCAGGGGGAAACTCACCCCTCCACTTT.

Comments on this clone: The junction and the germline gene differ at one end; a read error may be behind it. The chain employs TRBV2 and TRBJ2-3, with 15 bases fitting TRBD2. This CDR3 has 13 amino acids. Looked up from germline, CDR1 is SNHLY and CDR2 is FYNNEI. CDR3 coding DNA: TGTGCCAGCAGCCCAGGGACTAGCGGGGGGTTCCTGTTT. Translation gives CASSPGTSGGFLF. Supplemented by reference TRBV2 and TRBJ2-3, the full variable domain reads EPEVTQTPSHQVTQMGQEVILRCVPISNHLYFYWYRQILGQKVEFLVSFYNNEISEKSEIFDDQFSVERPDGSNFTLKIRSTKLEDSAMYFCASSPGTSGGFLFGPGTRLTVL.

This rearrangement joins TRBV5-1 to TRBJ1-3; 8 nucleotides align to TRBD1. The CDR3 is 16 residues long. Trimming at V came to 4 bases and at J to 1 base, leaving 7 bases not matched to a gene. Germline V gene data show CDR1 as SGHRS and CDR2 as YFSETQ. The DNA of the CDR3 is TGCGCCAGCAGCAATGGACAGGGAGCGTCTGGAAACACCATATATTTT. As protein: CASSNGQGASGNTIYF.

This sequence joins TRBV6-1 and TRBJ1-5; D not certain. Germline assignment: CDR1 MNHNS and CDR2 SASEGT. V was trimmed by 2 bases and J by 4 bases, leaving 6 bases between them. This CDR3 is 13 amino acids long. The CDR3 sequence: CASSENPNQPQHF. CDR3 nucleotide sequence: TGTGCCAGCAGTGAAAATCCGAATCAGCCCCAGCATTTT.